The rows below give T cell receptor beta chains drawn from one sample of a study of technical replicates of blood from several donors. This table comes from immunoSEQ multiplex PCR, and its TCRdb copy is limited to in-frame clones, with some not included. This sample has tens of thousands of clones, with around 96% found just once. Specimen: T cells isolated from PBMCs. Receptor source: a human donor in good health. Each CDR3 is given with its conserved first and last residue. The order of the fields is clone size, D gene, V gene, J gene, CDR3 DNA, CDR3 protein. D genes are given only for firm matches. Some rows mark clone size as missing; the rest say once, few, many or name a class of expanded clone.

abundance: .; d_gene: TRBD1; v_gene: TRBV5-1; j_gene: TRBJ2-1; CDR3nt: TGCGCCAGCAGCGCAGCAGACAGGGAGTTCTTC; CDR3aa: CASSAADREFF
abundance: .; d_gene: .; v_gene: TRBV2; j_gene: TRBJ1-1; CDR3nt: TGTGCCAGCAGTGAAGGCGTTAACACTGAAGCTTTCTTT; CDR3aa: CASSEGVNTEAFF
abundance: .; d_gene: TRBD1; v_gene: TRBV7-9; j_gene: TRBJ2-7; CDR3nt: TGTGCCAGCAGCTCGGGACAGGGTAACTACGAGCAGTACTTC; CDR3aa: CASSSGQGNYEQYF
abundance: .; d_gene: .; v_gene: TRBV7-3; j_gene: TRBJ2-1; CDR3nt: TGTGCCAGCAGCTTGACTCCCCGTTATTTGTTCTTC; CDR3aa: CASSLTPRYLFF
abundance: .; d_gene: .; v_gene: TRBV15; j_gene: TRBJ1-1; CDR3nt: TGTGCCACCAGCAGACCCGCGGGGAACACTGAAGCTTTCTTT; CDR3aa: CATSRPAGNTEAFF
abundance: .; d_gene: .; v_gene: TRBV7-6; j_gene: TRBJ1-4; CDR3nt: TGTGCCAGCAGCTTAGATCGGGAAAAACTGTTTTTT; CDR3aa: CASSLDREKLFF
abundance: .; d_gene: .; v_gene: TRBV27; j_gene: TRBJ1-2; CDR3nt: TGTGCCAGCAAGGGCTACAGGGCGGGCTACACCTTC; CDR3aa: CASKGYRAGYTF
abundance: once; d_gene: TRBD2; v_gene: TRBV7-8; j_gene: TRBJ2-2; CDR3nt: TGTGCCAGCAGCCCCCGGGGGGGGGCGCTTCCCGGGGAGCTGTTTTTT; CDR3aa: CASSPRGGALPGELFF
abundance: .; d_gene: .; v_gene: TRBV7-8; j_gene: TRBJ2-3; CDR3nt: TGTGCCAGCATCGTCACAGATACGCAGTATTTT; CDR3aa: CASIVTDTQYF
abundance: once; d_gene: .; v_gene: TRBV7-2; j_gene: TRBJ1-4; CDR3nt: TGTGCCAGCAGCCTAATCGGGGAGCCTAATGAAAAACTGTTTTTT; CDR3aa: CASSLIGEPNEKLFF
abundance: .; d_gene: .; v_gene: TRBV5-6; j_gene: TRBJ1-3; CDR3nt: TGTGCCAGCAGCTTGACGAGGACTGGAAACACCATATATTTT; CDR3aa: CASSLTRTGNTIYF
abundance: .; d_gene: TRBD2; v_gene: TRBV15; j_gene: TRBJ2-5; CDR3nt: TGTGCCACCAGCAGAGAGGCGGGAGGTCAAGTGACCCAGTACTTC; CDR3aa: CATSREAGGQVTQYF
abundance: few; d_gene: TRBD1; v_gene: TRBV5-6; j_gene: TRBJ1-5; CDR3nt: TGTGCCAGCAGCTTAGGGACAGGGGGCCAGCCCCAGCATTTT; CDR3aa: CASSLGTGGQPQHF
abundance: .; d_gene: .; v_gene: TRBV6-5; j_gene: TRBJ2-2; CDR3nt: TGTGCCAGCAGTTACACGGGGATGGACACCGGGGAGCTGTTTTTT; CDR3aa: CASSYTGMDTGELFF
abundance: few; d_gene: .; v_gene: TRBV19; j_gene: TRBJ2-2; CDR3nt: TGTGCCAGTAGTACGGAACAGGGAGAAAGCGGGGAGCTGTTTTTT; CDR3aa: CASSTEQGESGELFF
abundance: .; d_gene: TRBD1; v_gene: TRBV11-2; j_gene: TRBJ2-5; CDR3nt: TGTGCCAGCAAACTGGGACAGGGTGGTTGGGAGACCCAGTACTTC; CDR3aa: CASKLGQGGWETQYF
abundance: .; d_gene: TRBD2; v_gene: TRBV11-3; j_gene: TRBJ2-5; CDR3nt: TGTGCCAGCAGCTTAGGTTCGGGGGGCCAAGAGACCCAGTACTTC; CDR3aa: CASSLGSGGQETQYF
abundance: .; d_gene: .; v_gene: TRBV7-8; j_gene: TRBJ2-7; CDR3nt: TGTGCCAGCAGCTTACTCGGCGGCAGCTACGAGCAGTACTTC; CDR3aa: CASSLLGGSYEQYF
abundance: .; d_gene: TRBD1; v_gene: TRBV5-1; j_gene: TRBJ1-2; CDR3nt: TGCGCCAGCAGCCCCGGGACAGGGGATGGCTACACCTTC; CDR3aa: CASSPGTGDGYTF
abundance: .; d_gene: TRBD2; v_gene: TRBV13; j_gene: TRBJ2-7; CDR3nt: TGTGCCAGCAGCCGACCAAGCGGGAGTAGTGAGCAGTACTTC; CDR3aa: CASSRPSGSSEQYF
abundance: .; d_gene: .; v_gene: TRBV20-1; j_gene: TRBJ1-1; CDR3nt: TGCAGTGCCCTACGGGGGGCGAAGCCTTTCTTT; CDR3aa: CSALRGAKPFF
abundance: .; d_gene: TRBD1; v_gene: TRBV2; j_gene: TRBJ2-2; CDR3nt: TGTGCCAGCAGTGAAGTGGCCTTTGACAGGGGGCCCGGGGAGCTGTTTTTT; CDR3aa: CASSEVAFDRGPGELFF
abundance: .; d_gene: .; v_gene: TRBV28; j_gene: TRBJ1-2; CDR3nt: TGTGCCAGCATGGCCAACTATGGCTACACCTTC; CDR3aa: CASMANYGYTF
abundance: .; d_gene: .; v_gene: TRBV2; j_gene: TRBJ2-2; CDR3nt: TGTGCCAGCAGTGCAGAGACAGTCACCGGGGAGCTGTTTTTT; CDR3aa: CASSAETVTGELFF
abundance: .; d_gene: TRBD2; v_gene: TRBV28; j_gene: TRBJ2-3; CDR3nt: TGTGCCAGCATAACGGGAGGGTTCTTGGATACGCAGTATTTT; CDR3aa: CASITGGFLDTQYF
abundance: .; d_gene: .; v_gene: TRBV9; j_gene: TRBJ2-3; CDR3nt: TGTGCCAGCAGCGTAGATCTGAGAGATACGCAGTATTTT; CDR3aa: CASSVDLRDTQYF
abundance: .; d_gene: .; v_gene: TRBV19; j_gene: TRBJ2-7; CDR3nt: TGTGCCAGTAGTCCCGCGGATCTTCTATACGAGCAGTACTTC; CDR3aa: CASSPADLLYEQYF
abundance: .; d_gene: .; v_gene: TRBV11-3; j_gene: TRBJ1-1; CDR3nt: TGTGCCAGCAGCTTAGCCCCAGGGTGGGTTGGCACTGAAGCTTTCTTT; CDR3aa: CASSLAPGWVGTEAFF
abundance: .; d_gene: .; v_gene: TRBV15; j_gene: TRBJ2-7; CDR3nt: TGTGCCACCAGCACCCCCCAGGGGACATACGAGCAGTACTTC; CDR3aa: CATSTPQGTYEQYF
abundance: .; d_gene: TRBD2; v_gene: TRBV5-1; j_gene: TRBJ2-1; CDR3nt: TGCGCCAGCAGCTTGGAAGCGGGAGACTATGAGCAGTTCTTC; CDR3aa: CASSLEAGDYEQFF
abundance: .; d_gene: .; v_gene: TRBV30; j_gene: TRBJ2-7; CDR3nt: TGTGCCTGGAGTGGCCGGGTAGTTTCAAACGAGCAGTACTTC; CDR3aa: CAWSGRVVSNEQYF
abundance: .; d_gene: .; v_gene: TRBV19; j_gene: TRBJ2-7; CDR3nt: TGTGCCACCAATATACAGGGTGGGTACGAGCAGTACTTC; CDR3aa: CATNIQGGYEQYF
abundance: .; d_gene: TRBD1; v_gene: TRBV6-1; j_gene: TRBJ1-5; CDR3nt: TGTGCCAGCCTTGGGACAGGGGTCCAGCCCCAGCATTTT; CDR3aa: CASLGTGVQPQHF
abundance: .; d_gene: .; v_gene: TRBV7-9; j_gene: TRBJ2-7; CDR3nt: TGTGCCAGCAGCTCCCTCGGGGGAGTGACCTACGAGCAGTACTTC; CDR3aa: CASSSLGGVTYEQYF